One T cell receptor (beta chain) is described in this entry. This CDR3 contains 13 residues. V was pared by 8 bases and J by 7 bases, with 6 bases of the junction left unmatched. The germline V gene encodes CDR1 LNHDA and CDR2 SQIVND (reference sequence). Some clones are missing from TCRdb's copy, which holds only in-frame ones; the method was immunoSEQ multiplex PCR. The table has 50,000 to 60,000 clones, about 88% seen once; the top ten hold about 0.4%. This sample was taken from a study of T cell changes during pregnancy in multiple sclerosis. This receptor was taken from a female donor with multiple sclerosis, enrolled in a pregnancy study. The input for sequencing was CD4+ T cells from peripheral blood mononuclear cells, taken in the third trimester of pregnancy. This chain joins TRBV19 and TRBJ1-4; 8 bases align to TRBD1. CDR3 in amino acids: CASRQGSGEKLFF. Written as DNA, the CDR3 is TGTGCCAGTCGACAGGGGAGCGGTGAAAAACTGTTTTTT.